This TCR beta chain was recovered during a study of early T cells in non-severe SARS-CoV-2 infection. This clonotype was seen only a few times. Germline V gene sequence: CDR1 MNHNS, CDR2 SASEGT. Trimming removed 3 bases from V and 6 bases from J; junction bases left unmatched: 7. This CDR3 is built from 15 residues. Individual cDNA molecules received unique molecular identifiers. TCRdb re-called the 5' RACE reads with MiXCR, one entry per CDR3 protein. The sample consists of around 47,000 distinct CDR3 sequences, approximately 10% of them appearing once. The chain joins TRBV6-1 to TRBJ2-3, with 9 bases aligning to TRBD2. Sequencing was done on a sample of whole blood. The sequence was collected from an adult who was a healthcare worker with PCR-confirmed SARS-CoV-2 infection or an uninfected control (not recorded which). The CDR3 bases are TGTGCCAGCAGTGACCGGGCGGGAGGGCCCGATACGCAGTATTTT. Translated, it gives CASSDRAGGPDTQYF.